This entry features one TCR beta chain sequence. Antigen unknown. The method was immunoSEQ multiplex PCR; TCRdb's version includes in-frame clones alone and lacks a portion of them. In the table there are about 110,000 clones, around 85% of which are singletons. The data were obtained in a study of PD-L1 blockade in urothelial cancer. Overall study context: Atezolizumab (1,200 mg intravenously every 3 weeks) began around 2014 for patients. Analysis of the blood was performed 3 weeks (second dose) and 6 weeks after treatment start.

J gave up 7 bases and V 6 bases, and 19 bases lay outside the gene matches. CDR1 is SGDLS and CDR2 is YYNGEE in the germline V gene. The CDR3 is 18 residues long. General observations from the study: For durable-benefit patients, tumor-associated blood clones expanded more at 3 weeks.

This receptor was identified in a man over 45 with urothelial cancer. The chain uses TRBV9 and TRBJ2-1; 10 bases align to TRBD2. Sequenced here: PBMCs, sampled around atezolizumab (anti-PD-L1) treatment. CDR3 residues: CASTPQLNLAGDGNEQFF. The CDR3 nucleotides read TGTGCCAGCACTCCCCAACTAAACCTAGCGGGAGATGGGAATGAGCAGTTCTTC. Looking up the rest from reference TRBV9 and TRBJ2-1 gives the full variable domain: DSGVTQTPKHLITATGQRVTLRCSPRSGDLSVYWYQQSLDQGLQFLIQYYNGEERAKGNILERFSAQQFPDLHSELNLSSLELGDSALYFCASTPQLNLAGDGNEQFFGPGTRLTVL.